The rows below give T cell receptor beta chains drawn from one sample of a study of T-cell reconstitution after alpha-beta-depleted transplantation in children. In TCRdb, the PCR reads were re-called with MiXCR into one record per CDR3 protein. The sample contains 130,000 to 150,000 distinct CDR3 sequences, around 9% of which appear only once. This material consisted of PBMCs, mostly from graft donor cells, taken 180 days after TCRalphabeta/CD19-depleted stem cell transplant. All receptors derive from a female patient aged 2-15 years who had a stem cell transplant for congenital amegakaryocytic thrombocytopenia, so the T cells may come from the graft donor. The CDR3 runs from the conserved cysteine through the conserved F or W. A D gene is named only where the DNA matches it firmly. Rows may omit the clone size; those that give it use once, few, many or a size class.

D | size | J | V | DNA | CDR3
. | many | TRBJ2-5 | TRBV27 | TGTGCCAGCAGTTTAGGGGGCCTCCAAGAGACCCAGTACTTC | CASSLGGLQETQYF
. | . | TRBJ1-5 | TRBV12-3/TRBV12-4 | TGTGCCAGCAGTTTTCTCAGGAATCAGCCCCAGCATTTT | CASSFLRNQPQHF
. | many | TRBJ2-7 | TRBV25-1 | TGTGCCAGCAGTGAAAAACTAGGGAGCCGGCAGTACTTC | CASSEKLGSRQYF
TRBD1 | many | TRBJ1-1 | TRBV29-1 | TGCAGCGCCGGGACAGATGAAGCTTTCTTT | CSAGTDEAFF
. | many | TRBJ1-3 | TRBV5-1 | TGCGCCAGCAGTAAAGACTCCAGCTCTGGAAACACCATATATTTT | CASSKDSSSGNTIYF
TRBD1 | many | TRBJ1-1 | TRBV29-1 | TGCAGCGTTTTCCCTACCGGGACAGTTGAAGCTTTCTTT | CSVFPTGTVEAFF
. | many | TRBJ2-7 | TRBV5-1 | TGCGCCAGCAGCGGCCCTAGCGTAAGCTCCTACGAGCAGTACTTC | CASSGPSVSSYEQYF
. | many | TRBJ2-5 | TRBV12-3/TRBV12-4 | TGTGCCAGCAGTTTAATGGGATCCAAGGGGACCCAGTACTTC | CASSLMGSKGTQYF
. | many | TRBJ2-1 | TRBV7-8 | TGTGCCAGCAGCGGTGTGGGGGGGCTAGCGGCTTACAATGAGCAGTTCTTC | CASSGVGGLAAYNEQFF
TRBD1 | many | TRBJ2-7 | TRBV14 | TGTGCCAGCAGCCGGGACAGGGGGCCCTACGAGCAGTACTTC | CASSRDRGPYEQYF
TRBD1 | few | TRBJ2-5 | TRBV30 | TGTGCCTGGAGTGTCGACAGGGAAGAGACCCAGTACTTC | CAWSVDREETQYF
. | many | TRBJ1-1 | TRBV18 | TGTGCCAGCTCACCATCTCGGGGTAATCGGGCTTTCTTT | CASSPSRGNRAFF
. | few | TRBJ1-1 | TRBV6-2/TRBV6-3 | TGTGCCAGCAGTTTTCGGGGGTTCAGTCAGACTGAAGCTTTCTTT | CASSFRGFSQTEAFF
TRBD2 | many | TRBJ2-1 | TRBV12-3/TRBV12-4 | TGTGCCAGCAGTCCCGGGACTAGCACCTACAATGAGCAGTTCTTC | CASSPGTSTYNEQFF
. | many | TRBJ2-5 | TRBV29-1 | TGCAGCGGGGCCGGACCCCAAGAGACCCAGTACTTC | CSGAGPQETQYF
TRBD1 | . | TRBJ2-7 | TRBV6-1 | TGTGCCAGCAGACCTTCGACAGGGCGCGACGAGCAGTACTTC | CASRPSTGRDEQYF